A selection of T cell receptor beta chains follows, all from one sample in a study of low-dose radiotherapy and immunotherapy resistance in tumors. In TCRdb, the reads were re-called with MiXCR into one record per CDR3 protein. The data show 65,000 to 95,000 distinct CDR3 sequences, about a sixth seen once. The starting material was PBMCs, obtained after low-dose radiotherapy plus immunotherapy. Receptor source: a male donor with prostate cancer. Both conserved end residues are part of each CDR3. The order of the fields is V gene, clone size, CDR3 protein. The size of a clone is reported for some rows only, either as once, few or many, or as a class for expanded clones.

>TRBV6-5|many
CASSYSGDPGELFF
>TRBV20-1|many
CSANFAGASYNEQFF
>TRBV29-1|-
CSVPGGGAGTEAFF
>TRBV4-1|many
CASSQEGGQGFGATNEKLFF
>TRBV28|many
CASLASNTGELFF
>TRBV27|-
CASSYSGATIRYEQYF
>TRBV28|many
CASSLRRELLTPPDTQYF
>TRBV29-1|-
CSVAAGGETRDF
>TRBV2|-
CATLRETGSSYTF
>TRBV7-9|-
CASSRMTEKSYGYTF
>TRBV7-9|many
CASSFSPPYEQYF
>TRBV6-1|-
CASSDPADTQYF
>TRBV4-1|many
CASSQDGTGTVETQYF
>TRBV7-2|many
CASSSGSGLIFNEQFF
>TRBV20-1|many
CSAQLGTGAEKLFF
>TRBV20-1|many
CSASRASEQYF
>TRBV3-1|many
CASSLGVGGGEQYF
>TRBV19|many
CASSMWGLAGQFF
>TRBV28|many
CASSLFGLYEQYF
>TRBV29-1|many
CSAVRGSYEQYF
>TRBV29-1|many
CSADSGSGYEQYF
>TRBV28|-
CASSTPGYSYEQYF
>TRBV28|-
CASSPMGQGTAEQYF
>TRBV9|many
CASSVRPDGRGYEQYF
>TRBV18|many
CASSPGAGESGYTF
>TRBV27|many
CASSLSTSYNEQFF
>TRBV28|many
CASYSGPVSAQYF
>TRBV21-1|few
CASSNERNRDKTAKNIQYF
>TRBV19|many
CASKSTENTEAFF
>TRBV5-1|many
CASSGGDRYEQYF
>TRBV24-1|many
CATSDLPGTGGGNEQFF
>TRBV7-9|many
CASSGSGTRSYEQYF
>TRBV4-1|-
CASSQGTSNTGELFF
>TRBV29-1|many
CSVDRGTEQFF
>TRBV12-3/TRBV12-4|-
CASSATGGKNEQYF
>TRBV7-3|many
CASSLGLAGSDTQYF
>TRBV18|many
CASSPGWPTGELFF
>TRBV7-2|-
CASSLTVQPTDTQYF
>TRBV2|many
CAGAGGGFTDTQYF
>TRBV7-3|many
CASSPGTGRNSPLHF
>TRBV3-1|-
CASSQDWDNEAFF
>TRBV6-2/TRBV6-3|-
CASQGGQPQHF
>TRBV29-1|many
CSVTNRGAYEQYF
>TRBV20-1|few
CSARPTGLNTEAFF
>TRBV29-1|many
CSALGGEMDSYEQYF
>TRBV6-5|many
CASRWDKNTEAFF
>TRBV18|many
CASSPVGLVGTYEQYF
>TRBV4-1|many
CASSQDRDRVHEKLFF
>TRBV7-3|many
CASSPRTGGLETQYF
>TRBV30|many
CAWSIQGGTEAFF
>TRBV20-1|-
CSARGQGDYGYTF
>TRBV29-1|many
CSVGPTGRGTEAFF
>TRBV6-5|many
CASSYLTGGSGANVLTF
>TRBV28|-
CASSPTTGRTGELFFF
>TRBV7-3|many
CASSLTQTVYNEQFF
>TRBV20-1|many
CSARRQGQNIQYF
>TRBV6-2/TRBV6-3|many
CASREGAHSGANVLTF
>TRBV20-1|many
CSARVYSGISYNEQFF
>TRBV29-1|many
CSVEAGTGGFGEQYF
>TRBV30|-
CAYRPFANEQFF